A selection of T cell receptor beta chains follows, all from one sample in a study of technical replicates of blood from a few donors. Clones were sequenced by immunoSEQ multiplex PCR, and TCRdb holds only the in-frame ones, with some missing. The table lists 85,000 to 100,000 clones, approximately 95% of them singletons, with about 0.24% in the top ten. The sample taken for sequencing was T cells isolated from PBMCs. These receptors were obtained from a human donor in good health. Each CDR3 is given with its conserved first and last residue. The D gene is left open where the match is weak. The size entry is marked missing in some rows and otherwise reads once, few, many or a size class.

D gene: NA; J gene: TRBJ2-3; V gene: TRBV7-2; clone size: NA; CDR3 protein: CASSLFSFSSTDTQYF; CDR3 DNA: TGTGCCAGCAGCTTATTTAGTTTTAGTAGCACAGATACGCAGTATTTT
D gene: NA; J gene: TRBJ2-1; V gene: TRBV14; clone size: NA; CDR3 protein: CASSQLEWGGPSYNEQFF; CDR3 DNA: TGTGCCAGCAGCCAGCTAGAGTGGGGGGGCCCCTCCTACAATGAGCAGTTCTTC
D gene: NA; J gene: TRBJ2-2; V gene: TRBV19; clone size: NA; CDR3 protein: CASAAGTLNTGELFF; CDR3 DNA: TGTGCCAGTGCGGCCGGGACTCTGAACACCGGGGAGCTGTTTTTT
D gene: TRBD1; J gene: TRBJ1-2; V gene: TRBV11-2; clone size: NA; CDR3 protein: CASSLGQGGNYGYTF; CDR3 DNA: TGTGCCAGCAGCTTGGGACAGGGGGGAAACTATGGCTACACCTTC
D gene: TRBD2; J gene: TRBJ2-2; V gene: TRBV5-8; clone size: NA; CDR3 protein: CASSLPGLAGTPANTGELFF; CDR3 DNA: TGTGCCAGCAGCCTACCGGGACTAGCGGGGACCCCAGCGAACACCGGGGAGCTGTTTTTT
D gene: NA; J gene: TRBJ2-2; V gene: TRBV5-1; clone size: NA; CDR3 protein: CASSPGTPTGELFF; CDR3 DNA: TGCGCCAGCAGCCCCGGGACACCCACCGGGGAGCTGTTTTTT
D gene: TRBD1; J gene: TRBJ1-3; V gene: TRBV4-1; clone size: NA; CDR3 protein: CASSQDTVEDRANTIYF; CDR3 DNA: TGCGCCAGCAGCCAAGATACAGTCGAGGACAGGGCGAACACCATATATTTT
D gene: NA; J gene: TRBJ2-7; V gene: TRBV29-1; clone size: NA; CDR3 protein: CSVVTGLHSYEQYF; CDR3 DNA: TGCAGCGTAGTCACAGGGCTTCACTCCTACGAGCAGTACTTC
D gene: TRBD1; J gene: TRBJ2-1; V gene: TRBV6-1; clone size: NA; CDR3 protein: CASSEGWDRGGYEQFF; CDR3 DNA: TGTGCCAGCAGTGAAGGATGGGACAGGGGAGGTTATGAGCAGTTCTTC
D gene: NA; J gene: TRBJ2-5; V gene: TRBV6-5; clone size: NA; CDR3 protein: CASSPLTVQETQYF; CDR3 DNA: TGTGCCAGCAGCCCATTGACAGTCCAAGAGACCCAGTACTTC
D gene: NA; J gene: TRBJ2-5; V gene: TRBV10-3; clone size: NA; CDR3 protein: CAISDLREGETQYF; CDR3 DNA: TGTGCCATCAGTGATTTGCGGGAAGGGGAGACCCAGTACTTC
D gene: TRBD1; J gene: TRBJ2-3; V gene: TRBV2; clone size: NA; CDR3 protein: CASSAGTGYTDTQYF; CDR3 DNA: TGTGCCAGCAGTGCAGGGACAGGTTACACAGATACGCAGTATTTT
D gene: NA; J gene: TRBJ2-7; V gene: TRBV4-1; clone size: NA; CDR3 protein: CASSQMAGFYYEQYF; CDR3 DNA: TGCGCCAGCAGCCAAATGGCGGGGTTCTACTACGAGCAGTACTTC
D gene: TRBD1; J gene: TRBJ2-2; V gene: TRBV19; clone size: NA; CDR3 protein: CASSITGGLVTGELFF; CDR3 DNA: TGTGCCAGTAGTATCACAGGGGGCCTAGTCACCGGGGAGCTGTTTTTT
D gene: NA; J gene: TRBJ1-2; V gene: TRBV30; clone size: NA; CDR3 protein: CAWEDRPSYGYTF; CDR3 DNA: TGTGCCTGGGAAGACAGGCCATCCTATGGCTACACCTTC
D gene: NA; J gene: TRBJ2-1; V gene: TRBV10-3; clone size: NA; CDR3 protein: CATSAGKKRNEQFF; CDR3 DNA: TGTGCCACATCGGCCGGCAAGAAGCGTAATGAGCAGTTCTTC
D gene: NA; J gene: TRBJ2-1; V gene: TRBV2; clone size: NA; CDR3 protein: CAIDTGSSYNEQFF; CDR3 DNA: TGTGCCATCGACACAGGGAGCTCCTACAATGAGCAGTTCTTC
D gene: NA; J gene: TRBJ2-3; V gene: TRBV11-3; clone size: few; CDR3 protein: CASSFLATETQYF; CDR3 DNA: TGTGCCAGCAGCTTTCTGGCGACAGAGACGCAGTATTTT
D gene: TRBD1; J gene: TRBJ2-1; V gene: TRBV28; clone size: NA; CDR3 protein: CASTMHKGTASYNEQFF; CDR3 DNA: TGTGCCAGCACAATGCATAAGGGGACAGCCTCCTACAATGAGCAGTTCTTC
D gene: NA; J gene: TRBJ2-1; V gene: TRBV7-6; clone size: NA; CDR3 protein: CASSSNYNEQFF; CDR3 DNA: TGTGCCAGCAGCTCCAACTACAATGAGCAGTTCTTC
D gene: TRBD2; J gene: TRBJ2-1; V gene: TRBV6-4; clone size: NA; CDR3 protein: CASSAYGGSSYNEQFF; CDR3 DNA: TGTGCCAGCAGTGCGTACGGGGGGAGCTCCTACAATGAGCAGTTCTTC
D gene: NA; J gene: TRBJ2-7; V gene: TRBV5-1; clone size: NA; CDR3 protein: CASSKDRLYEQYF; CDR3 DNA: TGCGCCAGCAGCAAGGACAGACTCTACGAGCAGTACTTC
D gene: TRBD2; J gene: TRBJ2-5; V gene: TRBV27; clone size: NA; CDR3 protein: CASSLAGRGAQYF; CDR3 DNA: TGTGCCAGCAGTTTGGCGGGCCGGGGGGCCCAGTACTTC
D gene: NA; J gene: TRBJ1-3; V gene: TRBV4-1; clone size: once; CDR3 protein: CASSQYPRTDRGTGNTIYF; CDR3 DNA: TGCGCCAGCAGCCAATACCCTCGGACCGATAGGGGGACAGGAAACACCATATATTTT
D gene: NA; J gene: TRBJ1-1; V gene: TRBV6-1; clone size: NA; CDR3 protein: CASIYRVDTEAFF; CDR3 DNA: TGTGCCAGTATATACAGGGTGGACACTGAAGCTTTCTTT
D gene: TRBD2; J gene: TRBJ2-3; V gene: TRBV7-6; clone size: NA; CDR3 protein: CASSKALAGDPTDTQYF; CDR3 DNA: TGTGCCAGCAGCAAAGCCCTAGCGGGAGACCCCACAGATACGCAGTATTTT
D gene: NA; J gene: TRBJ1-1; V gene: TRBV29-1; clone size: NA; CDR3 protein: CRAGGTMNTEAFF; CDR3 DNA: TGCAGGGCTGGTGGTACCATGAACACTGAAGCTTTCTTT
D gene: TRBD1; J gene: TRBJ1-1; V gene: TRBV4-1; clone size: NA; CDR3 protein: CASSLGTGWEAFF; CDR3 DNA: TGCGCCAGCAGCCTCGGGACAGGGTGGGAAGCTTTCTTT
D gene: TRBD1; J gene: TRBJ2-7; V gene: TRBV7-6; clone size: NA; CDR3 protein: CASSLSGQGSYEQYF; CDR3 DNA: TGTGCCAGCAGCCTCTCGGGACAGGGTTCGTACGAGCAGTACTTC
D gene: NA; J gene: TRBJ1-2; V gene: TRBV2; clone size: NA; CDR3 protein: CASQGNGYTF; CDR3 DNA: TGTGCCAGTCAGGGTAATGGCTACACCTTC
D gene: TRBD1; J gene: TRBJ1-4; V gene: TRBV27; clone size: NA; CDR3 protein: CASSAWTGLNEKLFF; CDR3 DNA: TGTGCCAGCAGTGCCTGGACAGGCTTAAATGAAAAACTGTTTTTT
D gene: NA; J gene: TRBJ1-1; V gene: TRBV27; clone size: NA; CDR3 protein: CASGLNGQAFF; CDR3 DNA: TGTGCCAGCGGCCTGAATGGCCAAGCTTTCTTT
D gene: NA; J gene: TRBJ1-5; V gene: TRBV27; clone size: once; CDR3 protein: CASRQGNQPQHF; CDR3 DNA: TGTGCCAGCAGGCAGGGGAATCAGCCCCAGCATTTT
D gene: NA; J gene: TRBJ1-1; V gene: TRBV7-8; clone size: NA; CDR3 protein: CASSNRQTEAFF; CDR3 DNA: TGTGCCAGCAGCAACAGACAGACGGAAGCTTTCTTT
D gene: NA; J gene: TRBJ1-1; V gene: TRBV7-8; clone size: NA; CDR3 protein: CASSLQLNTEAFF; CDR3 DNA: TGTGCCAGCAGCCTACAGCTGAACACTGAAGCTTTCTTT
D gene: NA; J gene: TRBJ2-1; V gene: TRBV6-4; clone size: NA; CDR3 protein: CASSDSMGRGDEQFF; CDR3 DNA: TGTGCCAGCAGTGACTCGATGGGTAGGGGCGATGAGCAGTTCTTC
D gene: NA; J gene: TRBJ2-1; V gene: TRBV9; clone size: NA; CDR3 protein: CASSVEAGHNNEQFF; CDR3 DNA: TGTGCCAGCAGCGTAGAAGCCGGACACAACAATGAGCAGTTCTTC